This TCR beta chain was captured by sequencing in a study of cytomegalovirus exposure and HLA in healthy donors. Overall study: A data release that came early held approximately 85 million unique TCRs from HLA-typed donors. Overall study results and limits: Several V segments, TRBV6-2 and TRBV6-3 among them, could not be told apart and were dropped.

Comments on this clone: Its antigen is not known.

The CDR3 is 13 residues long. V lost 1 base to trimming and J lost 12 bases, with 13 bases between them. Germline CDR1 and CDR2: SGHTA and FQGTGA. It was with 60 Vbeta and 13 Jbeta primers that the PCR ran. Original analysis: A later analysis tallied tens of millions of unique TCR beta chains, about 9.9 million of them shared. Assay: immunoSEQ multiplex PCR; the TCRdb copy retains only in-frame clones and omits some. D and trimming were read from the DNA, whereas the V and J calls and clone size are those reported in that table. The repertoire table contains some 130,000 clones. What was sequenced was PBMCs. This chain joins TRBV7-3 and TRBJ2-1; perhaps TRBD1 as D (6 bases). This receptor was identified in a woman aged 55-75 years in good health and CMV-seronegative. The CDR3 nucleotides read TGTGCCAGCAGCTTAATTGCCGCAGGGGTGCAGTTCTTC. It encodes CASSLIAAGVQFF.